This T cell receptor (beta chain) was identified in a study of OX40 agonist ivuxolimab in advanced cancers. Study background: At approximately 80% male, the cohort had a mean age of 60 years, ranging from 23 to 79.

The germline V gene has CDR1 SGHDT and CDR2 YYEEEE. V was pared by 0 bases and J by 4 bases, with 8 bases between. The CDR3 has 13 residues. The repertoire was sequenced with immunoSEQ multiplex PCR; TCRdb's copy has only in-frame clones and lacks some. Here the sample spans 35,000 to 45,000 clones, more than 70% being singletons. The chain joins TRBV5-6 to TRBJ2-7, with D perhaps given as TRBD1 or TRBD2 (5 bases each). This material consisted of CD4+ or CD8+ T cells sorted from blood, taken in a trial of the OX40 agonist ivuxolimab. The sequence came from an adult with an advanced solid tumor such as melanoma, head and neck, liver or kidney cancer. As DNA, the CDR3 is TGTGCCAGCAGCTTGGGGGACGGATACGAGCAGTACTTC. Encoded protein: CASSLGDGYEQYF.